Listed here are 22 T cell receptor beta chains from one sample, sequenced in a study of T cells expressing NK-cell markers. TCRdb re-called the 5' RACE reads; every CDR3 protein appears as one record, without DNA. The specimen's table records approximately 150,000 distinct CDR3 sequences. Sequenced: blood T cells: a sorted CD56 or NKG2C T cell subset, CD4+ or CD8+ T cells, or bulk PBMC T cells (not recorded which). Receptors were obtained from a man younger than 35 in good health.

The chain links TRBV28 to TRBJ2-7; TCRdb's D gene call, TRBD1, goes unchecked for lack of DNA. Germline CDR1 reads MDHEN; CDR2 reads SYDVKM. This CDR3 has 15 amino acids. The CDR3: CASSFRDRGLKEQYF.

The chain couples TRBV5-1 to TRBJ2-5; TCRdb lists TRBD1, though no DNA is available to test this call. CDR3 length: 14 amino acids. CDR1 and CDR2 from the germline V gene are SGHRS and YFSETQ. CDR3 region: CASSFSTAQETQYF.

This chain joins TRBV30 and TRBJ2-1; the TCRdb call, TRBD1, lacks DNA for checking. Germline V gene data show CDR1 as GTSNPN and CDR2 as SVGIG (reference sequence). This CDR3 spans 13 amino acids. This CDR3 reads CAWRDEQGNEQFF.

V gene TRBV18 combines with J gene TRBJ2-1; TCRdb's D gene call, TRBD2, goes unchecked for lack of DNA. Germline-derived CDR1 and CDR2 are KGHSH and LQKENI. CDR3 size: 17 residues. The CDR3: CASSLSSVRDLYNEQFF.

The chain joins TRBV5-6 to TRBJ2-6; the D gene TCRdb calls, TRBD1, cannot be checked with no DNA. The CDR3 sequence is 12 residues long. Germline V gene lookup returns CDR1 SGHDT and CDR2 YYEEEE. The CDR3 region is CASSPQGNVLTF.

The chain combines TRBV11-1 with TRBJ2-3; TCRdb calls TRBD2, which cannot be checked without DNA. CDR1 is SGHAT, CDR2 FQDESV, per germline (reference sequence). This CDR3 contains 20 residues. CDR3 loop: CASSGESQTGTSGSTDTQYF.

CDR3 protein: CAWSVGGTYEQYF. The chain is built from TRBV30 and TRBJ2-7. This CDR3 is 13 amino acids long. The germline CDR1 and CDR2 sequences are GTSNPN and SVGIG (reference sequence).

The V call is TRBV3-1, the J call TRBJ2-3. This CDR3 region has 14 residues. Germline CDR1 is LGHDT and CDR2 is YNNKEL (reference sequence). CDR3 residues: CASSQPSLTDTQYF.

The chain has TRBV5-1 and TRBJ2-2; TCRdb selects TRBD2, and the lack of DNA leaves this call unchecked. CDR3 length equals 17 residues. Germline V gives CDR1 SGHRS, CDR2 YFSETQ. CDR3 residues: CASSPGLAGGVTGELFF.

The V call is TRBV6-1, the J call TRBJ1-1; TCRdb picks TRBD1, but there is no DNA to check that call. This CDR3 contains 14 residues. The germline V gene has CDR1 MNHNS and CDR2 SASEGT. This chain's CDR3 is CASTPARRGTEAFF.

V gene TRBV20-1 combines with J gene TRBJ2-4; TCRdb gives TRBD1 as the D gene, but with no DNA this cannot be confirmed. Germline V gene data show CDR1 as DFQATT and CDR2 as SNEGSKA (reference sequence). This CDR3 comprises 14 residues. This CDR3 is CSALSRDSKNIQYF.

The V and J genes are TRBV3-1 and TRBJ2-5; TCRdb selects TRBD2, and the lack of DNA leaves this call unchecked. Germline CDR1 is LGHDT and CDR2 is YNNKEL (reference sequence). The CDR3 runs 17 residues. The CDR3 spells CASSQGGLAGVGETQYF.

J is TRBJ2-5 and V is TRBV2; the D gene TCRdb calls, TRBD1, cannot be checked with no DNA. This CDR3 is built from 16 residues. Germline V CDR1 and CDR2: SNHLY, FYNNEI. The CDR3 sequence: CASSEPGQGNQETQYF.

The rearrangement links TRBV20-1 to TRBJ1-3; TCRdb reports TRBD1, a call that lacks DNA to check it against. The CDR3 runs 14 residues. Germline lookup yields CDR1 DFQATT and CDR2 SNEGSKA (reference sequence). The chain's CDR3 is CSARYRGGVNTIYF.

This rearrangement joins TRBV30 to TRBJ1-1. The CDR3 covers 15 residues. CDR1 is GTSNPN and CDR2 is SVGIG in the germline V gene (reference sequence). CDR3 amino acids: CAWREGLIMNTEAFF.

CDR3 amino acids: CASSLSSPPYNEQFF. The genes are TRBV27 and TRBJ2-1; TCRdb lists TRBD2, though no DNA is available to test this call. The CDR3 has 15 amino acids. The V gene's germline CDR1 is MNHEY and CDR2 SMNVEV (reference sequence).

The gene calls are TRBV27 and TRBJ2-1; TCRdb picks TRBD2, but there is no DNA to check that call. There are 14 residues in the CDR3. Germline V gene data show CDR1 as MNHEY and CDR2 as SMNVEV (reference sequence). The CDR3 protein is CASTMVAGYNEQFF.

The chain is built from TRBV4-2 and TRBJ1-2. The CDR3 totals 15 residues. Germline loops: CDR1 LGHNA, CDR2 YNFKEQ. Here the CDR3 reads CASSPGWTASYGYTF.

V is TRBV11-2 and J is TRBJ2-1; TCRdb's D call, TRBD2, is unchecked because there is no DNA. The germline gives CDR1 SGHAT, CDR2 FQNNGV. There are 19 residues in the CDR3. This CDR3 reads CASSLPNSPGLDRIYEQFF.

The chain employs TRBV2 and TRBJ2-1; TCRdb returns TRBD1, unconfirmable since there is no DNA. CDR3 length equals 14 residues. The germline CDR1 and CDR2 sequences are SNHLY and FYNNEI. CDR3 sequence reads: CASSVYLGVNEQFF.

The chain combines TRBV30 with TRBJ2-1; TCRdb gives TRBD1 as the D gene, but with no DNA this cannot be confirmed. Germline V gives CDR1 GTSNPN, CDR2 SVGIG (reference sequence). This CDR3 has 14 amino acids. CDR3 residues: CAWSVLAPGNEQFF.

The gene calls are TRBV6-5 and TRBJ2-1; TCRdb gives TRBD1 as the D gene, but with no DNA this cannot be confirmed. Germline-derived CDR1 and CDR2 are MNHEY and SVGAGI. This CDR3 contains 13 residues. CDR3 sequence: CASGRDNYNEQFF.